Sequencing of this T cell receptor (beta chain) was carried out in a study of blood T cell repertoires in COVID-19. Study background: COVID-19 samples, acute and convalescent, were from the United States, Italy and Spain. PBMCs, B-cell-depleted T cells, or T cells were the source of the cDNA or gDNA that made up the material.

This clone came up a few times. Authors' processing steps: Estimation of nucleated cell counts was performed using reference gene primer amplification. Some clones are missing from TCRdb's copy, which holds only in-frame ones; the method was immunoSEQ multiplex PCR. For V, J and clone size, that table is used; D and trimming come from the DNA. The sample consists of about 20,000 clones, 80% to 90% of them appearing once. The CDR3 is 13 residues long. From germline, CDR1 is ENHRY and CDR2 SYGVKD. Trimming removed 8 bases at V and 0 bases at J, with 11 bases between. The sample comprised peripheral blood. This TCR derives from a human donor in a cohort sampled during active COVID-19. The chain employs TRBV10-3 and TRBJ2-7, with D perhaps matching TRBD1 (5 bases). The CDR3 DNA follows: TGTGCCATCGAAGGGGTTAACTCCTACGAGCAGTACTTC. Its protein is CAIEGVNSYEQYF.